The sample holds many counts of the clone carrying this T cell receptor beta chain. Antigen: not known. Amplification of TCR beta CDR3 regions used RNA transcripts. Scientists carried out first-round RT-PCR using HTBI primers and then a second-round multiplex PCR. TCRdb called the multiplex PCR reads again in MiXCR, with one record for every CDR3 protein. The table records over a million distinct CDR3 sequences, about 35% of them present only once. The data were taken from a study of Graves' ophthalmopathy and Graves' hyperthyroidism. This CDR3 comprises 16 residues. Germline V gene sequence: CDR1 KGHDR, CDR2 SFDVKD. The ends were cut back, 3 bases at V and 2 bases at J, with 15 bases in the middle. None of the included patients had other autoimmune diseases, uncontrolled infections, pregnancy or lactation, as these led to exclusion. Study-level findings and limits: Most expanded thyroid clonotypes above 0.001 frequency also appeared in blood. Ophthalmopathy and stable hyperthyroidism were discriminated by a 13-signature model, with about 90% sensitivity and under 84% specificity.

The J gene is TRBJ2-5, the V gene TRBV24-1; no clear D gene. Sequencing was performed on peripheral blood or thyroid tissue (not recorded which). This receptor was taken from an adult man with Graves' hyperthyroidism. The CDR3 sequence: CATSDPGSAEQETQYF. The CDR3 bases are TGTGCCACCAGTGATCCCGGGTCGGCGGAACAAGAGACCCAGTACTTC.